This passage covers 15 T cell receptor beta chains from one sample sequenced in a study of tumor-infiltrating lymphocytes in oesophageal squamous cell carcinoma. TCRdb reprocessed the PCR reads with MiXCR, giving one entry per CDR3 protein. This repertoire shows approximately 15,000 distinct CDR3 sequences, roughly 49% found once; its top ten account for about 18%. What was sequenced was esophageal tumor tissue. These receptors were collected from a male donor with esophageal squamous cell carcinoma.

The chain is built from TRBV7-4 and TRBJ2-7; possibly TRBD1 for D (5 bases). Near its end, the DNA agrees better with TRBJ1-2, so the J call may be wrong. There are 15 residues in the CDR3. CDR1 is SGHVT and CDR2 is SQSDAQ in the germline V gene. The CDR3 DNA follows: TGTGCCAGCAGCCAACCCCCGGGACTATCCTATGGCTACACCTTC. It is translated as CASSQPPGLSYGYTF.

The chain uses TRBV6-2 or TRBV6-3 and TRBJ2-3, with a weak D call TRBD1 (6 bases). The DNA end favors TRBJ2-7, so the J call may be wrong. In germline, CDR1 is MNHEY, CDR2 SVGEGT. The length of the CDR3 is 16 residues. The CDR3 sequence: CASSYSTRGQPYEQYF. Written as DNA, the CDR3 is TGTGCCAGCAGTTACTCGACCAGGGGTCAGCCCTACGAGCAGTACTTC.

In this sample, this clonotype turned up once. The chain joins TRBV7-2 to TRBJ2-1; the D gene is possibly TRBD1 (5 bases). Per the germline V gene, CDR1 is SGHTA and CDR2 is FQGNSA. This CDR3 has 16 amino acids. Trimming left V 0 bases short and J 4 bases short, with 13 bases between. The CDR3 DNA reads TGTGCCAGCAGCTTAGCGCCCCCAGGGATGTACAATGAGCAGTTCTTC. As protein: CASSLAPPGMYNEQFF.

This chain connects TRBV5-1 to TRBJ1-4; TRBD1 might be the D (5 bases). Germline loops: CDR1 SGHRS, CDR2 YFSETQ. The CDR3 length is 16 residues. The ends were cut back, 0 bases at V and 6 bases at J, with 15 bases in the middle. The DNA for the CDR3 is TGCGCCAGCAGCTTGGAGGGGCGGGGATTCGATGAAAAACTGTTTTTT. Amino acid sequence: CASSLEGRGFDEKLFF.

As regards this clonotype: An end of the junction does not agree with germline; a read error may underlie this. The genes are TRBV27 and TRBJ1-2; 9 bases fit TRBD1. Germline V CDR1 and CDR2: MNHEY, SMNVEV (reference sequence). The CDR3 has 13 residues. CDR3 sequence: CASSLATGGRYTF. The CDR3 DNA reads as TGTGCCAGCAGTTTAGCGACAGGGGGACGCTACACATTC.

The rearrangement uses TRBV7-9 and TRBJ2-7, with D possibly matching TRBD2 (7 bases). The length of the CDR3 is 15 residues. Between the trimmed V and J ends, which lost 3 bases and 9 bases, there was a span of 21 bases. Germline CDR1 and CDR2: SEHNR and FQNEAQ (reference sequence). CDR3: CASSLGEGDLLGQYF. CDR3 nucleotides: TGTGCCAGCAGCTTGGGGGAGGGGGACCTACTCGGGCAGTACTTC.

In its sample, this clonotype was seen a few times. V usage is TRBV7-2 and J usage is TRBJ2-6; 7 bases agree with TRBD2. The germline V gene encodes CDR1 SGHTA and CDR2 FQGNSA. V dropped 3 bases and J dropped 2; count of bases not matched to a gene: 1. The CDR3 covers 15 residues. The chain's CDR3 is CASSFAGAGANVLTF. The DNA of the CDR3 is TGTGCCAGCAGCTTTGCGGGAGCTGGGGCCAACGTCCTGACTTTC.

Concerning this clonotype itself: One junction end does not reproduce the germline sequence, and a read error may be involved. The J gene is TRBJ1-1, the V gene TRBV12-3 or TRBV12-4; tentatively, D is TRBD1 (5 bases). The CDR3 spans 15 residues. CDR3 sequence reads: CASSLAGGGVGEAFF. CDR3 sequence (DNA): TGTGCCAGCAGCTTAGCCGGGGGGGGGGTTGGTGAAGCTTTCTTT.

The chain recombines TRBV6-1 with TRBJ1-1, with D possibly being TRBD1 (6 bases). Trimming stripped 6 bases from V and 2 bases from J, with 10 bases between. The CDR3 has 13 residues. Germline V gives CDR1 MNHNS, CDR2 SASEGT. CDR3 DNA: TGTGCCAGCAGCCACAGGGAAAACACTGAAGCTTTCTTT. This gives the protein CASSHRENTEAFF.

Remarks on this clonotype: One end of the junction is discordant with germline, which a read error may explain. The chain carries TRBV7-6 and TRBJ2-3; D remains ambiguous. The J call could be wrong; TRBJ2-1 is a better fit for the DNA end. Germline CDR1 is SGHVS and CDR2 is FNYEAQ. The CDR3 is 13 residues long. For the CDR3, the DNA is TGTGCTAGCAGCTCCGGTTGGGACAATGAGCAGTTCTTC. Encoded protein: CASSSGWDNEQFF.

This clonotype came up many times. The chain employs TRBV5-1 and TRBJ2-3; the D is unclear. V was cut by 4 bases and J by 2 bases, with 14 bases left in between. This CDR3 region has 15 residues. Germline V gene sequence: CDR1 SGHRS, CDR2 YFSETQ. CDR3 loop: CASSTLVGSTDTQYF. The CDR3 DNA sequence: TGCGCCAGCAGCACCCTGGTAGGCTCCACAGATACGCAGTATTTT.

This sequence joins TRBV6-2 or TRBV6-3 and TRBJ2-7; the match to TRBD1 covers 10 bases. The junction had 6 bases not matched to a gene; V was cut back by 5 bases and J by 2 bases. This CDR3 is 15 amino acids long. Germline lookup yields CDR1 MNHEY and CDR2 SVGEGT. CDR3 DNA: TGTGCCAGCAGTGAATCGACAGGGGGCACCTACGAGCAGTACTTC. Translated: CASSESTGGTYEQYF.

As concerns this clonotype: At one boundary the junction diverges from the germline segment, which might be a read error. CDR3 nucleotides: TGTACCAGTAGTATAAGGAGCTCCTACGAGCAGTACTTC. It specifies CTSSIRSSYEQYF. The chain employs TRBV19 and TRBJ2-7, with no clear D. The CDR3 totals 13 residues. Germline V lookup: CDR1 LNHDA, CDR2 SQIVND (reference sequence).

The chain uses TRBV25-1 and TRBJ2-3, with a possible D match to TRBD2 (6 bases). Trimming took 0 bases from V and 4 from J, leaving 14 bases between them. Germline V gene lookup returns CDR1 MGHDK and CDR2 SYGVNS. The CDR3 runs to 16 residues. The DNA for the CDR3 is TGTGCCAGCAGTGAATACCGACTAGGGAGCGCAGATACGCAGTATTTT. Translated: CASSEYRLGSADTQYF. The full variable domain, in which reference TRBV25-1 and TRBJ2-3 provide the parts outside the CDR3, is EADIYQTPRYLVIGTGKKITLECSQTMGHDKMYWYQQDPGMELHLIHYSYGVNSTEKGDLSSESTVSRIRTEHFPLTLESARPSHTSQYLCASSEYRLGSADTQYFGPGTRLTVL.

Remarks on this clonotype: Compared with germline, one end of the junction differs, possibly owing to a read error. The chain has TRBV6-5 and TRBJ2-1; D gene uncertain. Germline CDR1 and CDR2: MNHEY and SVGAGI. This CDR3 contains 14 residues. This CDR3 reads CASRLTDGPSPLHF. DNA of the CDR3: TGTGCCAGCAGATTGACTGATGGTCCTTCACCCCTCCACTTC.